The rows below give T cell receptor beta chains drawn from one sample of a study of T-cell reconstitution after alpha-beta-depleted transplantation in children. TCRdb independently ran MiXCR on the PCR reads; one entry per CDR3 protein. Altogether fewer than 200,000 distinct CDR3 sequences are present, around 6.8% being singletons, with the ten largest covering 3% to 3.5%. The sequencing used PBMCs from the stem cell graft donor, collected from the stem cell graft. The receptor set was obtained from a human donor who donated a stem cell graft to a child with Wiskott-Aldrich syndrome. Both conserved end residues are trimmed from each CDR3. Each record gives: J gene, V gene, D gene, CDR3 protein. A D gene is named only where the DNA matches it firmly.

>TRBJ1-2|TRBV4-3|-
ASSSVLHGGYT
>TRBJ1-4|TRBV20-1|-
SAFLQGEKLF
>TRBJ1-1|TRBV27|-
ASRLSGGNTEAF
>TRBJ2-5|TRBV5-6|-
ASSIDGTQY
>TRBJ1-1|TRBV20-1|TRBD1
SATPWDSYTEAF
>TRBJ2-7|TRBV12-3/TRBV12-4|TRBD2
ASSERAPGGYEQY
>TRBJ2-7|TRBV7-8|TRBD1
ASSVWDRAYEQY
>TRBJ2-3|TRBV24-1|TRBD2
ATSPGGASGIRTDTQY
>TRBJ2-7|TRBV9|-
ASSVGGAPNYEQY
>TRBJ2-3|TRBV20-1|TRBD2
SARDRTSSTDTQY
>TRBJ2-3|TRBV9|-
ASSVVQTDTQY
>TRBJ2-1|TRBV5-6|TRBD2
ASSFDTSGGIYNEQF
>TRBJ1-4|TRBV20-1|-
SAVSATNEKLF
>TRBJ1-2|TRBV11-2|-
ASSSRYGYT
>TRBJ2-2|TRBV4-3|-
ASSQGGTNTGELF
>TRBJ1-5|TRBV12-3/TRBV12-4|TRBD1
ASSSQGWHQPQH
>TRBJ1-5|TRBV6-1|-
ASRTTRGPSRTQH
>TRBJ2-1|TRBV5-1|-
ASSLGKRVSSYNEQF
>TRBJ1-1|TRBV10-3|TRBD1
AISEFWTGEKNTEAF